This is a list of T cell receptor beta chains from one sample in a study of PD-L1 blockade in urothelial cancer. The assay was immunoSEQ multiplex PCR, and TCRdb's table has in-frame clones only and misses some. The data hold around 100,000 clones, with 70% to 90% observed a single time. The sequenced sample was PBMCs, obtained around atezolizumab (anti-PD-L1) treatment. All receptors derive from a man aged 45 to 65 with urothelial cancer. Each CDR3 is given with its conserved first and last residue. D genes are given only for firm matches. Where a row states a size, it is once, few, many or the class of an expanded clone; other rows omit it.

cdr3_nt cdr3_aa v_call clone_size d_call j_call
TGTGCCAGCAGCCCTTCCCAAGGGGACACTGAAGCTTTCTTT CASSPSQGDTEAFF TRBV11-3 NA NA TRBJ1-1
TGCGCCAGCAGCTTGGGGACAGGGCTTTTAGAGACCCAGTACTTC CASSLGTGLLETQYF TRBV5-1 few TRBD1 TRBJ2-5
TGTGCCAGCACCTCCGACAGGGGCGAGCATCAGCCCCAGCATTTT CASTSDRGEHQPQHF TRBV6-6 NA TRBD1 TRBJ1-5
TGTGCCAGCACCCCAGGAAGGTCTACTTACGAGCAGTACTTC CASTPGRSTYEQYF TRBV7-9 few NA TRBJ2-7
TGTGCCAGCCAAGGTCCGGGACAGGGGAACTATGGCTACACCTTC CASQGPGQGNYGYTF TRBV28 NA TRBD1 TRBJ1-2
TGTGCCAGCAGCCCTGTCCGGGACAGGGTCTACGAGCAGTACTTC CASSPVRDRVYEQYF TRBV7-6 NA TRBD1 TRBJ2-7
TGCGCCAGCAGATCTACCGGGACAGCGACTAACTATGGCTACACCTTC CASRSTGTATNYGYTF TRBV5-1 NA TRBD1 TRBJ1-2
TGTGCCAGCAGCCAACCGGGACTATCCTCGGATACGCAGTATTTT CASSQPGLSSDTQYF TRBV28 NA TRBD2 TRBJ2-3
TGTGCCAGCAGCGGCGACTTTAGCACAGATACGCAGTATTTT CASSGDFSTDTQYF TRBV9 NA NA TRBJ2-3
TGCGCCAGCAGTGTTTCTCCGAGAACTGAAGCTTTCTTT CASSVSPRTEAFF TRBV10-1 NA NA TRBJ1-1
TGTGCCAGCAGCTTATCCTTAGCCCGCCGAGAGCTGTTTTTT CASSLSLARRELFF TRBV7-2 NA NA TRBJ2-2
TGCGCCAGCAGCCAAGACCTAGCTCGGGGGACCGGGGAGCTGTTTTTT CASSQDLARGTGELFF TRBV4-1 NA NA TRBJ2-2
TGTGCCAGCAGTATAAATGGACAGCCCACTGAAGCTTTCTTT CASSINGQPTEAFF TRBV28 NA NA TRBJ1-1
TGTGCCAGCACCTCTGGCGGACAGGGCGATTACGAGCAGTACTTC CASTSGGQGDYEQYF TRBV28 once TRBD1 TRBJ2-7
TGTGCCAGCTCAATCAGCGGGAGCGGAACAGATACGCAGTATTTT CASSISGSGTDTQYF TRBV19 NA TRBD2 TRBJ2-3
TGTGCCAGCAGCTTTGGGACATCCGGGGTTCAGTCTGAAGCTTTCTTT CASSFGTSGVQSEAFF TRBV5-5 NA NA TRBJ1-1
TGTGCCAGCAGGGGGAGGGGCCCCCACTATGGCTACACCTTC CASRGRGPHYGYTF TRBV6-1 NA NA TRBJ1-2
TGTGCCACCTGGACTGAAGAGACCCAGTACTTC CATWTEETQYF TRBV5-8 NA NA TRBJ2-5
TGTGCCAGCAGCTTTGGGCTGACAGGGGGCCCTGAAGCTTTCTTT CASSFGLTGGPEAFF TRBV5-8 NA TRBD1 TRBJ1-1
TGTGCCAGCGGGCCTTCAGGGGTCGTCGCTGAAGCTTTCTTT CASGPSGVVAEAFF TRBV2 NA NA TRBJ1-1
TGTGCCAGCAGTTACTCGACCAGCGGGAGCGTTAAGCAGTTCTTC CASSYSTSGSVKQFF TRBV6-5 NA TRBD2 TRBJ2-1
TGTGCCAGCAGCTTGAACAGTTTCTACGAGCAGTACTTC CASSLNSFYEQYF TRBV5-6 NA NA TRBJ2-7
TGTGCCAGCAGTGAACAACAGGGGTTTAACTATGGCTACACCTTC CASSEQQGFNYGYTF TRBV2 NA TRBD1 TRBJ1-2